What follows is one T cell receptor (beta chain) and its context. Its cognate antigen is unknown. The sample belongs to a study of OX40 agonist ivuxolimab in advanced cancers. Findings of the study overall: Dosing at 0.1 to 3.0 mg/kg was accompanied by clonal expansion of CD4+ and CD8+ blood T cells by week 6.

The CDR3 length is 16 residues. V was clipped by 0 bases and J by 3 bases; unmatched bases: 2. In germline, CDR1 is LGHNA, CDR2 YNFKEQ. Data came from immunoSEQ multiplex PCR; TCRdb stores just in-frame clones and leaves some out. This table has 40,000 to 45,000 clones, approximately 90% appearing once. The receptor comes from an adult with an advanced solid tumor such as melanoma, head and neck, liver or kidney cancer. The V gene is TRBV4-2, the J gene TRBJ2-5, with 12 bases identical to TRBD1. The sequenced sample was CD4+ or CD8+ T cells sorted from blood, obtained in a trial of the OX40 agonist ivuxolimab. CDR3: CASSQDGTGGKETQYF. The CDR3 coding sequence is TGTGCCAGCAGCCAAGATGGGACAGGGGGCAAAGAGACCCAGTACTTC.